This T cell receptor beta chain was profiled in a study of T cell repertoires in cytomegalovirus infection. Study details: CMV epitopes that were recently identified and HLA-C-restricted were used alongside well-studied HLA-B-restricted ones. CMV infection and matching HLA type were both indicated by public TCR beta signatures.

TCRdb re-derived calls from the reads in MiXCR, one entry per CDR3 protein. The repertoire holds 100,000 to 150,000 distinct CDR3 sequences, with around 30% as singletons. Trimming took 5 bases from V and 2 from J, leaving 10 bases between them. The CDR3 is 13 amino acids. The study, taken as a whole, reports: Of the TCR beta families, the public ones yielded a cumulative frequency that identified carriers of CMV plus the relevant HLA. HLA-C-restricted CMV clonotypes gave the most frequent clonotype in two of eight donors.

This clonotype was seen repeatedly, ten times or more. Its antigen is undetermined. This material consisted of CD8+ T cells from cultured PBMCs, taken from culture after CMV antigen stimulation. The chain joins TRBV12-3 or TRBV12-4 to TRBJ2-7; no clear D. This sequence was found in a human donor in good health (CMV status not recorded). Some clones in this sample may be carry-over from other donors' samples. Here the CDR3 reads CASSAVATYEQYF. CDR3 DNA: TGTGCCAGCAGTGCCGTTGCAACCTACGAGCAGTACTTC.